This T cell receptor beta chain was identified in a study of shared clonotypes between healthy human individuals. Study results and limitations: The study drew on few donors, limiting represented genetic and exposure-history diversity. Several donors held around 5% of naive CD4 clonotypes in common.

Using around 180 ng DNA, 30,000 or so T cell genomes, the sorted-subset replicate PCRs were run. Assay: immunoSEQ multiplex PCR; the TCRdb copy retains only in-frame clones and omits some. The sample has 2 million to 2.5 million clones, roughly 90% seen once. From germline, CDR1 is LGHNA and CDR2 YSLEER. Trimming removed 1 base from V and 2 bases from J, with 11 bases in between. This CDR3 region has 15 residues. As concerns this clone: What it binds is not known.

Sequenced material: naive CD4+ T cells from PBMCs. The subset here: CD45RA+ positively selected. J is TRBJ1-2 and V is TRBV4-3, with D perhaps TRBD1 (5 bases). The sequence derives from a man aged 18 to 30 in good health. Some clones in this sample may be carry-over from other donors' samples. Here the CDR3 reads CASSQAGTDNYGYTF. CDR3 nucleotides: TGCGCCAGCAGCCAAGCAGGGACTGACAACTATGGCTACACCTTC.